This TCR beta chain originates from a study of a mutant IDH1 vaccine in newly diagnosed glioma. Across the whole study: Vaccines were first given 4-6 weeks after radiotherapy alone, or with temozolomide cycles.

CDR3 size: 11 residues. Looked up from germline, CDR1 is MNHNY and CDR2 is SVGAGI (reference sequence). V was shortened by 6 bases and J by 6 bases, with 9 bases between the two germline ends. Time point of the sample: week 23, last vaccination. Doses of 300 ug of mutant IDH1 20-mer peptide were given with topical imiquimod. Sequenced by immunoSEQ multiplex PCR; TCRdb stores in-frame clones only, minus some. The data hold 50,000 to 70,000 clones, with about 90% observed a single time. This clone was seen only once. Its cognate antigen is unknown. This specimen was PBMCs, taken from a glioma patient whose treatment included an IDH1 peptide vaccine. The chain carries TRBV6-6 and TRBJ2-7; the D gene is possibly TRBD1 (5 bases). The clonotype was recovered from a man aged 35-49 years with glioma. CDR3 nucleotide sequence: TGTGCCAGCAGGCTCCAGGGCGAGCAGTACTTC. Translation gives CASRLQGEQYF.